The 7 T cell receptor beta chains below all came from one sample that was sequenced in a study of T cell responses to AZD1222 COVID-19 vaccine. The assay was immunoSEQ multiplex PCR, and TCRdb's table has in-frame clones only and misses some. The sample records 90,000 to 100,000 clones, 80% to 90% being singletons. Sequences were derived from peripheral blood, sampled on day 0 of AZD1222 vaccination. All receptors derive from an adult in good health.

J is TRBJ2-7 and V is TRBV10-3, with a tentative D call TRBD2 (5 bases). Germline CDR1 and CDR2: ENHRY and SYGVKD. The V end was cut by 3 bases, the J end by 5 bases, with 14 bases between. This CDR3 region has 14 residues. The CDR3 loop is CAISEGRDGDEQYF. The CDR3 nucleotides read TGTGCCATCAGTGAAGGGAGAGATGGGGACGAGCAGTACTTC.

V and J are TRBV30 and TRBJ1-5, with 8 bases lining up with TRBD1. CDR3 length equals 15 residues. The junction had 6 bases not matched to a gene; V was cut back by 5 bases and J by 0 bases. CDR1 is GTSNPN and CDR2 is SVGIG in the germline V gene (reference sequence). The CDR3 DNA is TGTGCCTGGCCGGGACAGGAGAGTAGCAATCAGCCCCAGCATTTT. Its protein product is CAWPGQESSNQPQHF.

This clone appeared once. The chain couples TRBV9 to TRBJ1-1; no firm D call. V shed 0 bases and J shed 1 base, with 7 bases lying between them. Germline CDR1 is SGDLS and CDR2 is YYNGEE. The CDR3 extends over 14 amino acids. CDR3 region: CASSVGQTNTEAFF. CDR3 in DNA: TGTGCCAGCAGCGTAGGTCAGACGAACACTGAAGCTTTCTTT.

The DNA for the CDR3 is TGCAGCGTTGAAGATGGGGATGTCCTGCTGCAAGAGACCCAGTACTTC. Protein: CSVEDGDVLLQETQYF. This chain uses TRBV29-1 with TRBJ2-5; the D is unclear. The length of the CDR3 is 16 residues. Germline V gives CDR1 SQVTM, CDR2 ANQGSEA. Trimming pared 0 bases from V and 2 bases from J, leaving 16 bases between.

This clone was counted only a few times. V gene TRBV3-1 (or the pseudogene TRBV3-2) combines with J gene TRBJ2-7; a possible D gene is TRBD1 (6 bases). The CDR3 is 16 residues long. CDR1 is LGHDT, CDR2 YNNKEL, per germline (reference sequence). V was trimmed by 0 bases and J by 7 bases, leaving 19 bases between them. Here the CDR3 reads CASSQDGRAGAGEQYF. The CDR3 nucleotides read TGTGCCAGCAGCCAAGATGGCCGGGCAGGGGCCGGAGAGCAGTACTTC.

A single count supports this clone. The CDR3 region has the DNA TGTGCCAGTGCCCGGGACAGGGATGAAAAACTGTTTTTT. Translation gives CASARDRDEKLFF. The rearrangement joins TRBV19 to TRBJ1-4, with 9 nucleotides matching TRBD1. CDR3 length: 13 amino acids. The germline CDR1 and CDR2 sequences are LNHDA and SQIVND (reference sequence). V was pared by 8 bases and J by 6 bases, with 4 bases of the junction left unmatched. Full variable domain (outside the CDR3, taken from reference TRBV19 and TRBJ1-4): DGGITQSPKYLFRKEGQNVTLSCEQNLNHDAMYWYRQDPGQGLRLIYYSQIVNDFQKGDIAEGYSVSREKKESFPLTVTSAQKNPTAFYLCASARDRDEKLFFGSGTQLSVL.

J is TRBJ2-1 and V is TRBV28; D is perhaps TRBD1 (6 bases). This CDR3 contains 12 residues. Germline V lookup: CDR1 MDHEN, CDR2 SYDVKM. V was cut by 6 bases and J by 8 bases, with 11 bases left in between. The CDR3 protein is CASSSGAHEQFF. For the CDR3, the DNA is TGTGCCAGCAGCTCAGGGGCGCATGAGCAGTTCTTC.